The clone carrying this TCR beta chain has a handful of counts. This CDR3 is built from 15 residues. Germline V gene lookup returns CDR1 LNHDA and CDR2 SQIVND (reference sequence). Trimming removed 3 bases from V and 8 bases from J, with 19 bases in between. The entry originates in a study of blood T cell repertoires in COVID-19. Study overall: Acute and convalescent COVID-19 samples came from the United States, Italy and Spain. The cDNA or gDNA used as material had been derived from T cells, B-cell-depleted T cells, or PBMCs.

As processed by the authors: Nucleated cell number was recorded as an estimate derived from reference gene primer amplification. Profiling relied on immunoSEQ multiplex PCR, and the TCRdb table lists in-frame clones only, not all of them. D and trimming were read from the DNA, whereas the V and J calls and clone size are those reported in that table. The data hold over 100,000 clones, with 75% to 95% observed a single time. V usage is TRBV19 and J usage is TRBJ1-2; tentative D call: TRBD1 (6 bases). The source material was peripheral blood. The sequence was collected from a man younger than 35 with acute or convalescent COVID-19. CDR3 region: CASSIWEGTTIGYTF. The CDR3 region has the DNA TGTGCCAGTAGTATCTGGGAGGGGACAACTATCGGCTACACCTTC.